What follows are 26 T cell receptor beta chains derived from one specimen sequenced in a study of CD8+ T cells in alopecia areata. Treatment indicated: oral pan-JAK inhibitor, 5-10 mg twice daily. Extracted RNA was reverse transcribed, and the resulting cDNA served as sequencing template. TCRdb's copy holds only in-frame clones and misses some; the assay was immunoSEQ multiplex PCR. The sample includes around 150,000 clones, 50% to 65% of them seen just once. This material consisted of CD4+ T cells sorted from blood, taken at week 24, from a patient treated with tofacitinib. The receptors derive from a human donor with alopecia areata.

This chain's CDR3 is CASSTQRQSNQPQHF. Written as DNA, the CDR3 is TGTGCCAGCAGTACACAGCGACAGAGCAATCAGCCCCAGCATTTT. The chain uses TRBV2 and TRBJ1-5; D possibly corresponds to TRBD1 (5 bases). The CDR3 sequence is 15 residues long. Germline V gene data show CDR1 as SNHLY and CDR2 as FYNNEI. Deletions cut 5 bases from V and 1 base from J, with 12 bases between.

This clone has ten or more counts. This chain links TRBV5-1 with TRBJ2-6, with a tentative D call TRBD1 (6 bases). The CDR3 covers 17 residues. Trimming shortened V by 1 base and J by 1 base, and 12 bases separated the two germline ends. The V gene's germline CDR1 is SGHRS and CDR2 YFSETQ. The DNA for the CDR3 is TGCGCCAGCAGCTTGAAACCTCAGGGGTCTGGGGCCAACGTCCTGACTTTC. Protein product: CASSLKPQGSGANVLTF. The entire variable domain, with the rest obtained from reference TRBV5-1 and TRBJ2-6, is as follows: KAGVTQTPRYLIKTRGQQVTLSCSPISGHRSVSWYQQTPGQGLQFLFEYFSETQRNKGNFPGRFSGRQFSNSRSEMNVSTLELGDSALYLCASSLKPQGSGANVLTFGAGSRLTVL.

The chain couples TRBV25-1 to TRBJ1-2, with 11 bases aligning to TRBD1. The germline CDR1 and CDR2 sequences are MGHDK and SYGVNS. The CDR3 is made up of 13 amino acids. The trim removed 8 bases at V and 6 bases at J, leaving 5 bases unmatched. The DNA for the CDR3 is TGTGCCAGCCGCCGGACAGGGGGCGATGGCTACACCTTC. It translates to CASRRTGGDGYTF.

This clone came up once. V gene TRBV29-1 combines with J gene TRBJ2-1; 15 bases align to TRBD2. The J segment lost 8 bases and the V segment lost 7 bases, leaving 9 bases of the junction unmatched. This CDR3 has 15 residues. CDR1 and CDR2 from the germline V gene are SQVTM and ANQGSEA. CDR3: CSAEGLAGGGDEQFF. In nucleotides, the CDR3 is TGCAGCGCGGAGGGACTAGCGGGGGGAGGGGATGAGCAGTTCTTC.

The V call is TRBV15, the J call TRBJ2-7; 7 bases fit TRBD1. V dropped 0 bases and J dropped 2; count of bases not matched to a gene: 1. The germline V gene encodes CDR1 LNHNV and CDR2 YYDKDF (reference sequence). The CDR3 is 14 amino acids. CDR3 amino acids: CATSRDRGPYEQYF. The DNA for the CDR3 is TGTGCCACCAGCAGAGATAGGGGGCCCTACGAGCAGTACTTC.

This clone showed up many times. The J gene is TRBJ2-1, the V gene TRBV7-2; D is ambiguous. This CDR3 spans 15 amino acids. The ends were cut back, 2 bases at V and 1 base at J, with 9 bases in the middle. Per germline, CDR1 SGHTA and CDR2 FQGNSA. In DNA, the CDR3 is TGTGCCAGCAGCTTAAGGTCGATTTCCTACAATGAGCAGTTCTTC. Translation gives CASSLRSISYNEQFF. Filled out from reference TRBV7-2 and TRBJ2-1, the complete variable domain reads GAGVSQSPSNKVTEKGKDVELRCDPISGHTALYWYRQSLGQGLEFLIYFQGNSAPDKSGLPSDRFSAERTGGSVSTLTIQRTQQEDSAVYLCASSLRSISYNEQFFGPGTRLTVL.

This clone was seen a handful of times. J is TRBJ2-1 and V is TRBV4-1; D is ambiguous. The ends were cut back, 6 bases at V and 5 bases at J, with 14 bases in the middle. This CDR3 comprises 14 residues. Germline assignment: CDR1 MGHRA and CDR2 YSYEKL. The CDR3 coding sequence is TGCGCCAGCAGTCCACTTACGGCAAACAATGAGCAGTTCTTC. As protein: CASSPLTANNEQFF.

V is TRBV30 and J is TRBJ1-4; D ambiguous. This CDR3 contains 14 residues. Trimming cost V 3 bases and J 8 bases, with 16 bases left between them. The germline CDR1 and CDR2 sequences are GTSNPN and SVGIG (reference sequence). CDR3 region: CAWSQQLAGEKLFF. In DNA form, the CDR3 reads TGTGCCTGGAGCCAACAGTTGGCGGGAGAAAAACTGTTTTTT.

The gene calls are TRBV10-3 and TRBJ2-1; 8 nucleotides line up with TRBD1. The junction had 2 bases not matched to a gene; V was cut back by 6 bases and J by 4 bases. Germline CDR1 ENHRY, CDR2 SYGVKD. The CDR3 sequence is 13 residues long. In DNA, the CDR3 is TGTGCCATCAGGGACAGGGCATACAATGAGCAGTTCTTC. Protein: CAIRDRAYNEQFF.

V usage is TRBV5-6 and J usage is TRBJ1-5, with TRBD1 identical over 8 bases. CDR1 SGHDT and CDR2 YYEEEE come from the germline V gene. Trimming removed 2 bases from V and 13 bases from J; junction bases left unmatched: 11. The CDR3 has 14 amino acids. CDR3 sequence reads: CASSFGTGTSNQHF. In nucleotides, the CDR3 is TGTGCCAGCAGCTTCGGGACAGGTACTAGCAATCAGCATTTT.

The rearrangement uses TRBV11-3 and TRBJ2-7, with TRBD2 matching 13 bases. This CDR3 region has 15 residues. Per germline, CDR1 SGHNT and CDR2 YENEEA. V shed 2 bases and J 6 bases; nucleotides not matched to a gene: 4. The CDR3 protein is CASSLSTSGGAEQYF. The CDR3 DNA sequence: TGTGCCAGCAGCTTAAGTACTAGCGGGGGGGCCGAGCAGTACTTC.

The genes are TRBV29-1 and TRBJ2-3; TRBD2 aligns across 9 bases. Trimming removed 4 bases from V and 6 bases from J; junction bases left unmatched: 2. This CDR3 is 12 amino acids long. CDR1 is SQVTM, CDR2 ANQGSEA, per germline. The CDR3 region has the DNA TGCAGCGTTGCTAGCGGGGTGGATACGCAGTATTTT. Its protein is CSVASGVDTQYF.

V and J are TRBV27 and TRBJ1-2; D gene ambiguous. This CDR3 has 13 residues. V dropped 6 bases and J dropped 3 bases, with 11 bases sitting between them. Germline loops: CDR1 MNHEY, CDR2 SMNVEV (reference sequence). Here the CDR3 reads CASSKIGYYGYTF. In DNA form, the CDR3 reads TGTGCCAGCAGCAAAATCGGCTACTATGGCTACACCTTC.

This clone is medium-sized by share. The chain's CDR3 is CASSDRGAFF. CDR3 DNA: TGTGCCAGCAGTGACAGGGGAGCTTTCTTT. The chain has TRBV6-1 and TRBJ1-1; possible D gene TRBD1, 6 bases. The CDR3 length is 10 residues. Germline V gene sequence: CDR1 MNHNS, CDR2 SASEGT. The V gene lost 3 bases and the J gene lost 10 bases, with 6 bases spanning the gap.

The chain employs TRBV30 and TRBJ1-1; 8 bases are a match to TRBD1. Germline V gene lookup returns CDR1 GTSNPN and CDR2 SVGIG (reference sequence). The J segment lost 6 bases and the V segment lost 2 bases, leaving 8 bases of the junction unmatched. This CDR3 is built from 14 residues. The CDR3 is CAWSLDRGRAEAFF. The DNA for the CDR3 is TGTGCCTGGAGTTTAGACAGGGGAAGGGCTGAAGCTTTCTTT. Full variable domain (outside the CDR3, taken from reference TRBV30 and TRBJ1-1): SQTIHQWPATLVQPVGSPLSLECTVEGTSNPNLYWYRQAAGRGLQLLFYSVGIGQISSEVPQNLSASRPQDRQFILSSKKLLLSDSGFYLCAWSLDRGRAEAFFGQGTRLTVV.

In its sample, this clone was seen a few times. The chain joins TRBV5-1 to TRBJ1-6; a possible D gene is TRBD1 (6 bases). Germline loops: CDR1 SGHRS, CDR2 YFSETQ. CDR3 length: 15 amino acids. The V gene lost 7 bases and the J gene lost 7 bases, with 18 bases spanning the gap. CDR3 loop: CASRSSMGANSPLHF. CDR3 DNA: TGCGCCAGCCGTTCATCAATGGGGGCCAATTCACCCCTCCACTTT. The entire variable domain, with the rest obtained from reference TRBV5-1 and TRBJ1-6, is as follows: KAGVTQTPRYLIKTRGQQVTLSCSPISGHRSVSWYQQTPGQGLQFLFEYFSETQRNKGNFPGRFSGRQFSNSRSEMNVSTLELGDSALYLCASRSSMGANSPLHFGNGTRLTVT.

J is TRBJ1-2 and V is TRBV5-6; possible D gene TRBD1, 5 bases. CDR3 size: 14 residues. From germline, CDR1 is SGHDT and CDR2 YYEEEE. Trimming removed 1 base at V and 3 bases at J, with 10 bases between. Written as DNA, the CDR3 is TGTGCCAGCAGCTTGCCCGGGGGGGACTATGGCTACACCTTC. This translates into CASSLPGGDYGYTF.

V and J are TRBV4-2 and TRBJ1-4; D is unresolved. V lost 3 bases to trimming and J lost 3 bases, with 11 bases between them. Germline CDR1 and CDR2: LGHNA and YNFKEQ. The CDR3 is 15 amino acids. The CDR3 sequence: CASSQGSSSNEKLFF. In DNA, the CDR3 is TGTGCCAGCAGCCAGGGTTCTTCGTCTAATGAAAAACTGTTTTTT.

There are a few counts of this clone. This chain joins TRBV29-1 and TRBJ2-3; 7 nucleotides line up with TRBD2. The CDR3 has 13 residues. The ends lost 3 bases at V and 5 bases at J; junction bases unmatched: 5. CDR1 is SQVTM and CDR2 is ANQGSEA in the germline V gene. In nucleotides, the CDR3 is TGCAGCGTTGAGGGGACTAAAGAAGATACGCAGTATTTT. Translation gives CSVEGTKEDTQYF.

This chain joins TRBV29-1 and TRBJ1-4, with D possibly being TRBD1 (5 bases). Germline V lookup: CDR1 SQVTM, CDR2 ANQGSEA. This CDR3 has 12 residues. Trimming cost V 6 bases and J 7 bases, with 12 bases left between them. The DNA of the CDR3 is TGCAGCGTGGGGGGTTTTGGTGAAAAACTGTTTTTT. Translated: CSVGGFGEKLFF. Looking up the rest from reference TRBV29-1 and TRBJ1-4 gives the full variable domain: SAVISQKPSRDICQRGTSLTIQCQVDSQVTMMFWYRQQPGQSLTLIATANQGSEATYESGFVIDKFPISRPNLTFSTLTVSNMSPEDSSIYLCSVGGFGEKLFFGSGTQLSVL.

This clone was counted between two and nine times. This chain joins TRBV29-1 and TRBJ2-5; D is possibly TRBD2 (5 bases). Germline CDR1 SQVTM, CDR2 ANQGSEA. V lost 5 bases and J lost 3, with 7 bases in between. CDR3 length: 11 residues. The DNA of the CDR3 is TGCAGCGTTTCGGAGGAAGAGACCCAGTACTTC. Protein product: CSVSEEETQYF.

This chain uses TRBV4-1 with TRBJ1-5; D might be TRBD1 (5 bases). V gave up 2 bases and J gave up 9 bases, with 17 bases separating them. The CDR3 extends over 15 amino acids. The germline V gene has CDR1 MGHRA and CDR2 YSYEKL. The CDR3 DNA follows: TGCGCCAGCAGCCAAACCCAGGGTGTAGGTCCGCCCCAGCATTTT. This sequence encodes CASSQTQGVGPPQHF.

The chain recombines TRBV11-3 with TRBJ2-1; possibly TRBD1 for D (6 bases). V was cut by 1 base and J by 9 bases, with 19 bases left in between. The germline gives CDR1 SGHNT, CDR2 YENEEA. There are 16 residues in the CDR3. The CDR3 sequence: CASSLVPQGRGGEQFF. The DNA of the CDR3 is TGTGCCAGCAGCTTAGTCCCACAGGGTAGAGGAGGTGAGCAGTTCTTC.

The chain employs TRBV6-5 and TRBJ1-2; no firm D call. Germline CDR1 is MNHEY and CDR2 is SVGAGI. CDR3 length equals 13 residues. Trimming left V 5 bases short and J 4 bases short, with 11 bases between. CDR3: CASSRREAYGYTF. In DNA, the CDR3 is TGTGCCAGCAGTCGGCGGGAGGCCTATGGCTACACCTTC.

The gene calls are TRBV5-1 and TRBJ2-5, with D unclear. Between the trimmed V and J ends, which lost 0 bases and 2 bases, there was a span of 5 bases. The CDR3 extends over 13 amino acids. CDR1 is SGHRS and CDR2 is YFSETQ in the germline V gene. For the CDR3, the DNA is TGCGCCAGCAGCTTGGACATACAAGAGACCCAGTACTTC. The encoded protein is CASSLDIQETQYF.

As regards this clone: The sample holds other DNA sequences that translate to the same CDR3. The rearrangement links TRBV29-1 to TRBJ2-3; TRBD2 matches 9 bases. Germline V gene sequence: CDR1 SQVTM, CDR2 ANQGSEA. The J segment lost 6 bases and the V segment lost 3 bases, leaving 1 base of the junction unmatched. The CDR3 has 12 residues. CDR3 DNA sequence: TGCAGCGTTGAGGCGGGGGGGGATACGCAGTATTTT. Protein product: CSVEAGGDTQYF.